These 22 T cell receptor beta chains were all obtained from the same sample, sequenced in a study of shared clonotypes between healthy human individuals. The data were produced by immunoSEQ multiplex PCR, yet TCRdb's version contains in-frame clones alone and is incomplete. The sample lists more than 450,000 clones, about four fifths occurring once. The material sequenced was PBMCs. Source of these receptors: a woman aged 40-49 years in good health. Some clones in this sample may be carry-over from other donors' samples.

The rearrangement joins TRBV7-2 to TRBJ2-1; a possible D gene is TRBD2 (5 bases). The V gene lost 0 bases and the J gene lost 5 bases, with 8 bases spanning the gap. Germline loops: CDR1 SGHTA, CDR2 FQGNSA. The CDR3 spans 14 residues. The DNA for the CDR3 is TGTGCCAGCAGCTTAGCCCGACTAAACAATGAGCAGTTCTTC. The encoded protein is CASSLARLNNEQFF.

In DNA, the CDR3 is TGTGCCAGCAGCTTGGACAGAGCCTACGAGCAGTACTTC. It encodes CASSLDRAYEQYF. V and J are TRBV5-4 and TRBJ2-7; no clear D. This CDR3 region has 13 residues. Looked up from germline, CDR1 is SGHNT and CDR2 is YYREEE (reference sequence). With 0 bases removed from V and 2 bases from J, the gap between germline ends came to 6 bases.

The CDR3, as DNA: TGCGCCAGCAGGTGGGGACAGCGGGACACCGGGGAGCTGTTTTTT. Its translation: CASRWGQRDTGELFF. The chain is built from TRBV10-2 and TRBJ2-2; a possible D gene is TRBD1 (7 bases). V was pared by 6 bases and J by 3 bases, with 14 bases between. The CDR3 has 15 amino acids. From germline, CDR1 is WSHSY and CDR2 SAAADI.

The genes are TRBV30 and TRBJ1-2; D is unresolved. V gave up 1 base and J gave up 4 bases, with 7 bases separating them. The germline CDR1 and CDR2 sequences are GTSNPN and SVGIG (reference sequence). The CDR3 is 12 residues long. The CDR3 sequence: CAWSGDSYGYTF. CDR3 nucleotides: TGTGCCTGGAGTGGAGACTCCTATGGCTACACCTTC.

The genes are TRBV29-1 and TRBJ2-7; possibly TRBD2 for D (5 bases). The V end lost 2 bases, the J end lost 4 bases, and 15 bases lay between the germline ends. This CDR3 region has 14 residues. CDR1 is SQVTM, CDR2 ANQGSEA, per germline. This CDR3 is CSVESGVGAYEQYF. CDR3 DNA: TGCAGCGTTGAATCCGGGGTAGGTGCGTACGAGCAGTACTTC.

This clone has only one observation. The V and J genes are TRBV7-8 and TRBJ2-7, with D perhaps assigned TRBD1 or TRBD2 (6 bases each). V was trimmed by 3 bases and J by 3 bases, leaving 15 bases between them. The CDR3 runs 15 residues. Germline V gene lookup returns CDR1 SGHVS and CDR2 FQNEAQ. This chain's CDR3 is CASSLAEGVRYEQYF. CDR3 DNA: TGTGCCAGCAGCTTGGCGGAGGGGGTCCGCTACGAGCAGTACTTC.

The V gene is TRBV27, the J gene TRBJ1-5; weak D call: TRBD1 (5 bases). Per germline, CDR1 MNHEY and CDR2 SMNVEV (reference sequence). The CDR3 loop spans 14 amino acids. Trimming removed 3 bases from V and 9 bases from J, with 15 bases in between. CDR3 loop: CASSFLAGTGPQHF. The CDR3 DNA is TGTGCCAGCAGTTTCCTCGCCGGTACAGGGCCCCAGCATTTT.

The chain uses TRBV9 and TRBJ2-1, with TRBD2 matching 8 bases. Germline loops: CDR1 SGDLS, CDR2 YYNGEE. V shed 4 bases and J 7 bases; nucleotides not matched to a gene: 13. The CDR3 totals 16 residues. The CDR3 DNA follows: TGTGCCAGCAGCCCCTACGGGAGCGGGAGTACGAATGAGCAGTTCTTC. Translation: CASSPYGSGSTNEQFF.

This clone was found a few times. V is TRBV5-4 and J is TRBJ2-7, with 7 nucleotides matching TRBD1. There are 14 residues in the CDR3. Germline CDR1 SGHNT, CDR2 YYREEE (reference sequence). V dropped 0 bases and J dropped 0; count of bases not matched to a gene: 0. CDR3 coding DNA: TGTGCCAGCAGCTTGGACAGGGGCTCCTACGAGCAGTACTTC. Residues: CASSLDRGSYEQYF.

The chain recombines TRBV6-4 with TRBJ2-6; the D is unclear. Germline loops: CDR1 MRHNA, CDR2 SNTAGT. This CDR3 has 16 residues. Trimming cost V 0 bases and J 1 base, with 7 bases left between them. The CDR3: CASSDSGASGANVLTF. The CDR3 DNA follows: TGTGCCAGCAGTGACTCGGGCGCGTCTGGGGCCAACGTCCTGACTTTC.

The chain employs TRBV10-3 and TRBJ2-1, with 10 bases matching TRBD2. J gave up 9 bases and V 2 bases, and 10 bases lay outside the gene matches. This CDR3 contains 16 residues. Germline values: CDR1 ENHRY, CDR2 SYGVKD. DNA for the CDR3: TGTGCCATCAGTGAGACCGGGACTAGCGCGGGTATTGAGCAGTTCTTC. Translation gives CAISETGTSAGIEQFF.

The rearrangement joins TRBV30 to TRBJ2-5; 12 bases agree with TRBD2. After removal of 4 bases from V and 6 bases from J, the junction contained 15 bases not matched to a gene. This CDR3 has 17 amino acids. The germline V gene has CDR1 GTSNPN and CDR2 SVGIG (reference sequence). CDR3 sequence: CAWNRRASGRASKTQYF. CDR3 DNA sequence: TGTGCCTGGAACCGGAGGGCTAGCGGGAGGGCCTCGAAGACCCAGTACTTC.

Details on this clone: With a much larger clone just one base away, this may be a read error. This CDR3 is also generated by other DNA sequences in the sample. The chain is built from TRBV28 and TRBJ1-2; TRBD1 is a possible D gene (6 bases). The CDR3 length is 13 residues. From germline, CDR1 is MDHEN and CDR2 SYDVKM. Trimming shortened V by 2 bases and J by 4 bases, and 8 bases separated the two germline ends. The chain's CDR3 is CASSLGGGYGYTF. The CDR3 bases are TGTGCCAGCAGTTTAGGGGGCGGCTATGGCTACACCTTC.

The genes are TRBV9 and TRBJ2-7; TRBD2 aligns across 16 bases. Germline V gives CDR1 SGDLS, CDR2 YYNGEE. With V trimmed by 4 bases and J by 2 bases, 12 bases remained unmatched. The CDR3 loop spans 19 amino acids. The CDR3 spells CASSTGRGLAGGTTYEQYF. The CDR3 DNA is TGTGCCAGCAGCACCGGGAGGGGACTAGCGGGAGGGACGACCTACGAGCAGTACTTC.

V gene TRBV7-2 combines with J gene TRBJ1-2, with D unclear. The CDR3 covers 15 residues. CDR1 and CDR2 (germline): SGHTA, FQGNSA. With 3 bases removed from V and 6 bases from J, the gap between germline ends came to 17 bases. In DNA, the CDR3 is TGTGCCAGCAGCTTTTTTACTAGCATAAGAGATGGCTACACCTTC. This sequence encodes CASSFFTSIRDGYTF.

The chain links TRBV6-1 to TRBJ2-2; possibly TRBD1 for D (6 bases). Germline V lookup: CDR1 MNHNS, CDR2 SASEGT. Trimming took 6 bases from V and 3 from J, leaving 14 bases between them. The CDR3 has 15 residues. CDR3 in amino acids: CASRRAGQYTGELFF. The CDR3 DNA reads TGTGCCAGCAGAAGGGCCGGACAGTACACCGGGGAGCTGTTTTTT.

V and J are TRBV7-2 and TRBJ2-2; D remains unclear. This CDR3 is built from 14 residues. CDR1 SGHTA and CDR2 FQGNSA come from the germline V gene. V shed 5 bases and J shed 7 bases, with 14 bases lying between them. The CDR3 nucleotides are TGTGCCAGCAGCCCCCTCCAGACCTACGGGGAGCTGTTTTTT. This codes for CASSPLQTYGELFF.

CDR3 DNA: TGTGCCAGCAGCTCCTATGGGACACTCTCCTACGAGCAGTACTTC. Amino acid sequence: CASSSYGTLSYEQYF. The chain employs TRBV7-2 and TRBJ2-7, with D maybe TRBD1 (6 bases). CDR1 SGHTA and CDR2 FQGNSA come from the germline V gene. The CDR3 length is 15 residues. The V gene lost 4 bases and the J gene lost 0 bases, with 13 bases spanning the gap.

The V and J genes are TRBV19 and TRBJ1-1; the D gene is possibly TRBD1 (5 bases). The CDR3 totals 11 residues. V lost 7 bases, J lost 11 bases, and 14 bases lay in between. In germline, CDR1 is LNHDA, CDR2 SQIVND (reference sequence). CDR3 nucleotide sequence: TGTGCCAGTACGGGGGAAGCTGCGGCTTTCTTT. Amino acid sequence: CASTGEAAAFF.

The V call is TRBV2, the J call TRBJ2-7; no reliable D call. The V and J ends lost 3 bases and 3 bases respectively, with 9 bases between them. This CDR3 is built from 13 residues. CDR1 is SNHLY, CDR2 FYNNEI, per germline. CDR3 amino acids: CASSEARSYEQYF. The CDR3, as DNA: TGTGCCAGCAGTGAGGCACGGAGCTACGAGCAGTACTTC.

This chain uses TRBV5-4 with TRBJ2-5, with 7 bases fitting TRBD2. This CDR3 is 12 amino acids long. V lost 8 bases to trimming and J lost 2 bases; unmatched junction nucleotides: 3. Germline lookup yields CDR1 SGHNT and CDR2 YYREEE (reference sequence). The CDR3 is CASQRGQETQYF. The CDR3 DNA is TGTGCCAGTCAGCGGGGACAAGAGACCCAGTACTTC.

The chain recombines TRBV18 with TRBJ2-2; D may be TRBD1 (6 bases). CDR3 length: 17 residues. Trimming cost V 1 base and J 2 bases, with 14 bases left between them. CDR1 is KGHSH and CDR2 is LQKENI in the germline V gene. The CDR3 loop reads CASSPLGAGTNTGELFF. The CDR3 DNA reads as TGTGCCAGCTCACCACTTGGGGCCGGGACAAACACCGGGGAGCTGTTTTTT.